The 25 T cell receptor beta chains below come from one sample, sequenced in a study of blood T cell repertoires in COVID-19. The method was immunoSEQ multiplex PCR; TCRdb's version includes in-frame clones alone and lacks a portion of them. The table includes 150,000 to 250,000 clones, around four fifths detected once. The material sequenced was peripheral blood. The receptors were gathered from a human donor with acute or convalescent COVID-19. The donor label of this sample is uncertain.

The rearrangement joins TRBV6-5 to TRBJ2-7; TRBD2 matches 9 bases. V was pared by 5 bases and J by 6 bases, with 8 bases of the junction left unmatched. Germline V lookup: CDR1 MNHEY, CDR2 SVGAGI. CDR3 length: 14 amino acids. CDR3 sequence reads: CASSPGTSLLEQYF. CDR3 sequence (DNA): TGTGCCAGCAGTCCCGGGACTAGCCTTCTCGAGCAGTACTTC.

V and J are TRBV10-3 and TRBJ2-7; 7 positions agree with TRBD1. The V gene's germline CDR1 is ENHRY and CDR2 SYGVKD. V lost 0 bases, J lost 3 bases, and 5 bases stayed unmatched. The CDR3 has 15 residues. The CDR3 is CAISESSPGGYEQYF. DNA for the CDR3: TGTGCCATCAGTGAGTCGAGTCCAGGGGGCTACGAGCAGTACTTC.

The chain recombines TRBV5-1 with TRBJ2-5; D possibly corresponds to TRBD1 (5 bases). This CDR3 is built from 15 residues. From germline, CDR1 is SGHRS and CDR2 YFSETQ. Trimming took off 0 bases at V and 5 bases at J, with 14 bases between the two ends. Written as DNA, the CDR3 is TGCGCCAGCAGCTTGGGGGCCAGGGAACAGGAGACCCAGTACTTC. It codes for CASSLGAREQETQYF.

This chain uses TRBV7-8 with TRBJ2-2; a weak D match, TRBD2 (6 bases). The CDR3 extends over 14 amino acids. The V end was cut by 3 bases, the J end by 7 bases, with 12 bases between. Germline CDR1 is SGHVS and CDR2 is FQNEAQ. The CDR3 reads CASSFGGNHGELFF. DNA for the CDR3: TGTGCCAGCAGCTTTGGCGGGAATCACGGGGAGCTGTTTTTT.

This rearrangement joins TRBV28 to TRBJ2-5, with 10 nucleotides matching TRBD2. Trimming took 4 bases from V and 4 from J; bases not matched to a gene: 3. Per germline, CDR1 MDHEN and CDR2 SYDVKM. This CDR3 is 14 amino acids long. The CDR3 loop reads CASSWTSGLETQYF. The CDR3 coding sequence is TGTGCCAGCAGTTGGACTAGCGGTCTAGAGACCCAGTACTTC.

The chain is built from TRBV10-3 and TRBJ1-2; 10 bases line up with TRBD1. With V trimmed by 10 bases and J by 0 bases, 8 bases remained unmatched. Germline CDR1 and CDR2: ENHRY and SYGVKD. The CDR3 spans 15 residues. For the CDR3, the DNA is TGTGCCAACCGACAGGGGGCGGACGCTAACTATGGCTACACCTTC. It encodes CANRQGADANYGYTF.

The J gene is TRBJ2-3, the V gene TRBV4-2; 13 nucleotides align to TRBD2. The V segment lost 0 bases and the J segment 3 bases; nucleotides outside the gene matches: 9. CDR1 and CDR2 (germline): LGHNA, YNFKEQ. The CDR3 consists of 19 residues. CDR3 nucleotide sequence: TGTGCCAGCAGCCAAGACCCTGGGACTAGCGGGAAGATGACAGATACGCAGTATTTT. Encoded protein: CASSQDPGTSGKMTDTQYF.

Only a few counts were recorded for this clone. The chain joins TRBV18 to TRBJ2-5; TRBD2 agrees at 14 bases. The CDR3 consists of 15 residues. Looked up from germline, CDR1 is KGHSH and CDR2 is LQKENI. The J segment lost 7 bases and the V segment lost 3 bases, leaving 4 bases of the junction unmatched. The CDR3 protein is CASSPGTSGSWTQYF. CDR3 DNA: TGTGCCAGCTCACCTGGGACTAGCGGGAGTTGGACCCAGTACTTC.

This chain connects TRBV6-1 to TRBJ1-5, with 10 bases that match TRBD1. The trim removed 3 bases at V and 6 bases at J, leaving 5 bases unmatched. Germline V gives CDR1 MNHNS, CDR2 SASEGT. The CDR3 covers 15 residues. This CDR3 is CASSEGQGRAQPQHF. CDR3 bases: TGTGCCAGCAGTGAGGGACAGGGGAGGGCTCAGCCCCAGCATTTT.

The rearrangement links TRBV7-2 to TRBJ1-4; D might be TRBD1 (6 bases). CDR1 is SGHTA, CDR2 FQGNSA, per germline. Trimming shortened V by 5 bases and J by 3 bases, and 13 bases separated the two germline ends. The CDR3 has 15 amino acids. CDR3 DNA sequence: TGTGCCAGCAGCACAACAGGGTGGGCTAATGAAAAACTGTTTTTT. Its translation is CASSTTGWANEKLFF.

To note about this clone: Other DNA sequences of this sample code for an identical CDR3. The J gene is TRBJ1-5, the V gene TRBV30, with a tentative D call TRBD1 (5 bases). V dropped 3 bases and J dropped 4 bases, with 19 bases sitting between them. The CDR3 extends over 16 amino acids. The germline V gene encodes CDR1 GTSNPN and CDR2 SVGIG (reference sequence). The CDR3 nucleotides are TGTGCCTGGAGAACGCGGGGCAGCGATAGTAATCAGCCCCAGCATTTT. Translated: CAWRTRGSDSNQPQHF.

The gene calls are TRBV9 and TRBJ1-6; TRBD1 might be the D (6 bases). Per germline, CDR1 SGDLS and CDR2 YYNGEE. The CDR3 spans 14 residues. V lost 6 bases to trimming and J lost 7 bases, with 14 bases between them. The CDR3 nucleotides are TGTGCCAGCACCTCCGAGGGGGGGAATTCACCCCTCCACTTT. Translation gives CASTSEGGNSPLHF.

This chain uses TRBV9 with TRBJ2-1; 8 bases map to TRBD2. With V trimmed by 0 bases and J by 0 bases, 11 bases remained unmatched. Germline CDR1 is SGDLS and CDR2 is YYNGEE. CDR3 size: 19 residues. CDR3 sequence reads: CASSVGSGKIFGSYNEQFF. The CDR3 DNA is TGTGCCAGCAGCGTAGGTAGCGGGAAAATTTTCGGCTCCTACAATGAGCAGTTCTTC.

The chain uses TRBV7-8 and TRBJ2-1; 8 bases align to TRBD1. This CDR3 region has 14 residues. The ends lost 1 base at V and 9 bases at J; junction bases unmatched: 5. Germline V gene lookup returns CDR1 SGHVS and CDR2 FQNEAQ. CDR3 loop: CASSLVQGESEQFF. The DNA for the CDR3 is TGTGCCAGCAGCTTAGTACAGGGGGAAAGTGAGCAGTTCTTC.

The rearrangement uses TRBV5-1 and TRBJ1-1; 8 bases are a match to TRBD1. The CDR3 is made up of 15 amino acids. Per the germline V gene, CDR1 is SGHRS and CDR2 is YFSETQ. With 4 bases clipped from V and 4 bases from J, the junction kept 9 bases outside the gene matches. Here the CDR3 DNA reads TGCGCCAGCAGCGCGGACAGGGCTGGGGGCACTGAAGCTTTCTTT. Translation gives CASSADRAGGTEAFF.

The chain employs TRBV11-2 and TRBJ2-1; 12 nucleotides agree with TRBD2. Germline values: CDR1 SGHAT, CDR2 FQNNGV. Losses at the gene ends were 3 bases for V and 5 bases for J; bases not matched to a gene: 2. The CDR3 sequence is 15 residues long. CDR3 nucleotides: TGTGCCAGCAGCTTGACTAGCGGGGGCCACAATGAGCAGTTCTTC. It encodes CASSLTSGGHNEQFF.

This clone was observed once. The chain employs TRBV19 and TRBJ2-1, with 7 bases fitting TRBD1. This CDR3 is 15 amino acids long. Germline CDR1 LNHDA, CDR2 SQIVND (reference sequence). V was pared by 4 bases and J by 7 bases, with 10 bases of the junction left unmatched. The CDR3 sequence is CASSRQGLFQNEQFF. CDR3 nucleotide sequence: TGTGCCAGTAGTAGACAGGGTTTGTTCCAAAATGAGCAGTTCTTC.

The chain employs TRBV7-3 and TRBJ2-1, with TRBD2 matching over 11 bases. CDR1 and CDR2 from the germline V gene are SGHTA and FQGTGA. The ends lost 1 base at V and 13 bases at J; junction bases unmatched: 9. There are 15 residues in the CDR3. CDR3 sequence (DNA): TGTGCCAGCAGCTTAAATAGCGGGAGGGCGAAAGACCAGTTCTTC. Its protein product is CASSLNSGRAKDQFF.

CDR3 amino acids: CASSQDLLGLAYF. The CDR3 bases are TGTGCCAGCAGCCAAGATCTGCTCGGTTTAGCGTACTTC. This sequence joins TRBV4-2 and TRBJ2-7, with D hard to call. There are 13 residues in the CDR3. The germline CDR1 and CDR2 sequences are LGHNA and YNFKEQ. V was cut by 0 bases and J by 12 bases, with 15 bases left in between.

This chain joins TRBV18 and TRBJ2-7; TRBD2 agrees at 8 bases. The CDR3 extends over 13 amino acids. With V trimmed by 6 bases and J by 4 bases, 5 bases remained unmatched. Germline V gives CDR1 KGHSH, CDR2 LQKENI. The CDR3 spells CASSPGLVYEQYF. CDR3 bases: TGTGCCAGCTCCCCGGGACTAGTATACGAGCAGTACTTC.

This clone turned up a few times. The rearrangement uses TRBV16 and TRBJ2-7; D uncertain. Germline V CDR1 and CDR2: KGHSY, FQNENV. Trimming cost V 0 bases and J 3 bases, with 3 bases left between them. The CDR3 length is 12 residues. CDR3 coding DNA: TGTGCCAGCAGCCAATCTCACTACGAGCAGTACTTC. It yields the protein CASSQSHYEQYF.

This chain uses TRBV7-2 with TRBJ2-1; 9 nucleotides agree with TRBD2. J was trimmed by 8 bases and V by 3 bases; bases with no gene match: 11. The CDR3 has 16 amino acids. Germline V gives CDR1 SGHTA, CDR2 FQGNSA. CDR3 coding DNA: TGTGCCAGCAGCTTTCCGTCTAGCGGGATCCGCGATGAGCAGTTCTTC. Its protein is CASSFPSSGIRDEQFF.

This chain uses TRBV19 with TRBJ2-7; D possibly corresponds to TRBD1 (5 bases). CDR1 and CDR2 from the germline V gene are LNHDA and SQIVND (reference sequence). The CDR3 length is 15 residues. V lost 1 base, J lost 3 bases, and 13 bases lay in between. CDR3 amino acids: CASSIAGAALYEQYF. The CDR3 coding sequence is TGTGCCAGTAGTATAGCTGGGGCAGCCCTCTACGAGCAGTACTTC.

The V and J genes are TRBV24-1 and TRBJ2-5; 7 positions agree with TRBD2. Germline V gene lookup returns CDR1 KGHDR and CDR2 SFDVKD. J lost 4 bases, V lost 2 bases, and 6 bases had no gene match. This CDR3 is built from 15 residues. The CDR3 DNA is TGTGCCACCAGTGATTCAGCGGGAAGGAGAGAGACCCAGTACTTC. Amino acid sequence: CATSDSAGRRETQYF.

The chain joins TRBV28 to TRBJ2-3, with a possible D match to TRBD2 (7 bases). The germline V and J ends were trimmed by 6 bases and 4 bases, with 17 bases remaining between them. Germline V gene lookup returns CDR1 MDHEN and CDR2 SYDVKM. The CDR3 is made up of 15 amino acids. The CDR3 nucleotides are TGTGCCAGCAGCCAAGGGGGGGCCGGGGCAGATACGCAGTATTTT. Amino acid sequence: CASSQGGAGADTQYF.